This TCR beta chain was found in a study of regulatory T cells in long-lasting Graves disease. As to time point: newly diagnosed GD, antithyroid drugs for less than 3 months. The authors made the TCR library using RNA they extracted from PBMCs. V lost 5 bases and J 4 bases, leaving 11 bases between the germline ends. Looked up from germline, CDR1 is MDHEN and CDR2 is SYDVKM. The CDR3 spans 13 residues. Combining iRepertoire HTBI primers with Arm-PCR of CDR3 regions, the authors built TCR beta libraries. TCRdb recomputed calls from the multiplex PCR reads with MiXCR, one row per CDR3 protein. The sample includes 540,000 or so distinct CDR3 sequences, less than 15% of them seen just once. This sample was also put to use in a study of T cells in Graves' hyperthyroidism and ophthalmopathy. That work contributes: Reasons for excluding patients were uncontrolled infection, other autoimmune disease, pregnancy or lactation. Clinical symptoms, serum thyroxine and TRAb, thyroid ultrasound and orbital computed tomography together formed the diagnostic basis. The study used the HTBI primer set for a first-round RT-PCR of the TCR CDR3.

Sequenced material: peripheral blood mononuclear cells (PBMCs), taken at new diagnosis, from a patient treated with antithyroid drugs. This TCR derives from a man in his thirties or forties with Graves disease. The chain has TRBV28 and TRBJ1-1; D not resolved. The CDR3 here is CASSLPQATEAFF. CDR3 sequence (DNA): TGTGCCAGCAGTCTTCCCCAGGCCACTGAAGCTTTCTTT.